These T cell receptor beta chains were read from a single sample in a study of control samples from healthy donors and cancer patients. This table comes from immunoSEQ multiplex PCR, and its TCRdb copy is limited to in-frame clones, with some not included. Among 75,000 to 100,000 clones listed, roughly four fifths were seen once. Sequenced: blood. The receptors shown here come from a man aged 55 to 70 in good health. Each CDR3 is given with its conserved first and last residue. D genes are given only for firm matches. Expanded clones are given a class, and other clones once, few, many or no size at all.

J | D | size | V | CDR3 | DNA
TRBJ2-2 | NA | NA | TRBV11-3 | CASGQGGYTGELFF | TGTGCCAGCGGGCAGGGAGGATACACCGGGGAGCTGTTTTTT
TRBJ1-2 | NA | NA | TRBV18 | CASSPPDWLLNYGYTF | TGTGCCAGCTCACCACCGGACTGGCTTCTAAACTATGGCTACACCTTC
TRBJ2-4 | TRBD1 | NA | TRBV4-1 | CASSPGQPLAKNIQYF | TGCGCCAGCAGCCCGGGACAGCCTCTAGCCAAAAACATTCAGTACTTC
TRBJ1-6 | TRBD1 | NA | TRBV27 | CASSKTGQPYSYNSPLHF | TGTGCCAGCAGTAAGACGGGACAGCCCTACTCCTATAATTCACCCCTCCACTTT
TRBJ2-2 | TRBD2 | NA | TRBV5-8 | CASSTGEGLAGGVYAGELFF | TGTGCCAGCAGCACAGGAGAGGGACTAGCGGGAGGAGTGTATGCCGGGGAGCTGTTTTTT
TRBJ2-3 | NA | NA | TRBV7-3 | CASSLSGTSTDTQYF | TGTGCCAGCAGCCTGTCCGGGACTAGCACAGATACGCAGTATTTT
TRBJ1-1 | NA | NA | TRBV6-4 | CASAAGWNTEAFF | TGTGCCAGCGCAGCAGGGTGGAACACTGAAGCTTTCTTT
TRBJ1-2 | TRBD1 | NA | TRBV12-3/TRBV12-4 | CASSGGYGYTF | TGTGCCAGCTCAGGGGGATATGGCTACACCTTC
TRBJ1-3 | NA | NA | TRBV2 | CASSEFGPPGNTIYF | TGTGCCAGCAGTGAATTCGGGCCCCCTGGAAACACCATATATTTT
TRBJ2-7 | TRBD2 | NA | TRBV27 | CASMLSGGAYEQYF | TGTGCCAGCATGCTTAGCGGGGGGGCCTACGAGCAGTACTTC
TRBJ1-5 | NA | NA | TRBV6-6 | CASSSTWVGQPQHF | TGTGCCAGCAGTTCCACCTGGGTAGGTCAGCCCCAGCATTTT
TRBJ2-5 | NA | once | TRBV6-5 | CASSTTPGRTQYF | TGTGCCAGCAGTACCACCCCTGGCAGGACCCAGTACTTC
TRBJ1-2 | TRBD1 | NA | TRBV6-2/TRBV6-3 | CASSYYRDRPNYGYTF | TGTGCCAGCAGTTACTACCGGGACAGACCTAACTATGGCTACACCTTC
TRBJ1-2 | NA | NA | TRBV19 | CASSIGGADYGYTF | TGTGCCAGTAGTATAGGCGGGGCGGACTATGGCTACACCTTC